Presented here are 12 T cell receptor beta chains from one specimen sequenced in a study of memory CD4+ T cells and cytomegalovirus serostatus (dated by TCRdb to the late 2010s). A FACSAria II was used to sort memory CD4+ T cells, defined as single viable CD3+CD4+CD8-CD45RO+ cells. The method behind the library was the immunoSEQ multiplex PCR assay. TCRdb carries this immuneACCESS record with in-frame sequences only. Its versions omit some clonotypes, under half of them owing to an unresolved V gene in the studies checked, with the rest unexplained. The sample table contains about 58,000 clones; only one count was recorded for 82% of them. The ten largest account for roughly 0.5% of the sample. The specimen was memory CD4+ T cells from blood. These receptors were obtained from an adult in good health and CMV-seronegative. Some clones in this sample may be carry-over from other donors' samples.

CDR3 in amino acids: CASSYGTGQVNEQYF. The CDR3 DNA follows: TGTGCCAGCAGTTACGGGACAGGGCAAGTGAACGAGCAGTACTTC. The V gene is TRBV6-6, the J gene TRBJ2-7; 9 bases line up with TRBD1. The trim removed 2 bases at V and 5 bases at J, leaving 7 bases unmatched. The length of the CDR3 is 15 residues. CDR1 is MNHNY, CDR2 SVGAGI, per germline (reference sequence).

The chain couples TRBV7-9 to TRBJ2-6; D remains ambiguous. This CDR3 contains 16 residues. Per the germline V gene, CDR1 is SEHNR and CDR2 is FQNEAQ (reference sequence). Trimming shortened V by 2 bases and J by 0 bases, and 8 bases separated the two germline ends. The CDR3 is CASSLQSTSGANVLTF. CDR3 nucleotide sequence: TGTGCCAGCAGCTTACAATCCACCTCTGGGGCCAACGTCCTGACTTTC.

The rearrangement joins TRBV28 to TRBJ1-5; a possible D gene is TRBD1 (6 bases). V was shortened by 8 bases and J by 0 bases, with 17 bases between the two germline ends. This CDR3 comprises 16 residues. Germline CDR1 MDHEN, CDR2 SYDVKM. Written as DNA, the CDR3 is TGTGCCAGCGCCACCGGACAGTCCTATAGCAATCAGCCCCAGCATTTT. Protein product: CASATGQSYSNQPQHF.

V is TRBV5-6 and J is TRBJ1-1, with 10 bases lining up with TRBD1. The CDR3 covers 16 residues. CDR1 and CDR2 from the germline V gene are SGHDT and YYEEEE. The ends lost 2 bases at V and 6 bases at J; junction bases unmatched: 10. The CDR3 region has the DNA TGTGCCAGCAGCTTCGAACCGGGACAGGGGATCGCTGAAGCTTTCTTT. This sequence encodes CASSFEPGQGIAEAFF.

The CDR3 reads CAWSPNDRLNTEAFF. For the CDR3, the DNA is TGTGCCTGGAGTCCGAATGACAGGCTGAACACTGAAGCTTTCTTT. The chain is built from TRBV30 and TRBJ1-1, with D possibly being TRBD1 (6 bases). The CDR3 loop spans 15 amino acids. The V gene's germline CDR1 is GTSNPN and CDR2 SVGIG (reference sequence). With 2 bases removed from V and 0 bases from J, the gap between germline ends came to 13 bases. The whole variable domain, filled in from reference TRBV30 and TRBJ1-1, reads SQTIHQWPATLVQPVGSPLSLECTVEGTSNPNLYWYRQAAGRGLQLLFYSVGIGQISSEVPQNLSASRPQDRQFILSSKKLLLSDSGFYLCAWSPNDRLNTEAFFGQGTRLTVV.

The rearrangement links TRBV19 to TRBJ2-1, with D tentatively TRBD1 or TRBD2 (5 bases each). Germline lookup yields CDR1 LNHDA and CDR2 SQIVND (reference sequence). The V end lost 6 bases, the J end lost 3 bases, and 18 bases lay between the germline ends. The CDR3 sequence is 16 residues long. CDR3 loop: CASSPRGGERYNEQFF. The CDR3, as DNA: TGTGCCAGTAGCCCCCGTGGGGGAGAACGCTACAATGAGCAGTTCTTC.

The chain joins TRBV18 to TRBJ2-1; possibly TRBD1 for D (6 bases). V was cut by 4 bases and J by 8 bases, with 24 bases left in between. Germline assignment: CDR1 KGHSH and CDR2 LQKENI. The CDR3 extends over 17 amino acids. CDR3 protein: CASSRAGALISIDEQFF. CDR3 coding DNA: TGTGCCAGCTCACGGGCAGGGGCCCTAATTAGTATAGATGAGCAGTTCTTC.

The chain has TRBV27 and TRBJ2-1, with D perhaps being TRBD1 or TRBD2 (5 bases each). Trimming took 2 bases from V and 6 from J, leaving 14 bases between them. Germline CDR1 MNHEY, CDR2 SMNVEV (reference sequence). This CDR3 comprises 15 residues. The CDR3 reads CASSLNGATLNEQFF. CDR3 coding DNA: TGTGCCAGCAGTTTAAACGGGGCGACTCTCAATGAGCAGTTCTTC.

The rearrangement links TRBV11-2 to TRBJ2-7; 7 bases map to TRBD2. CDR3 length equals 18 residues. The J segment lost 7 bases and the V segment lost 3 bases, leaving 21 bases of the junction unmatched. From germline, CDR1 is SGHAT and CDR2 FQNNGV. This chain's CDR3 is CASSFFGPVGGSGGEQYF. Here the CDR3 DNA reads TGTGCCAGCAGCTTTTTTGGGCCTGTTGGCGGGAGCGGAGGGGAGCAGTACTTC.

V and J are TRBV11-2 and TRBJ2-7, with D possibly matching TRBD2 (5 bases). The V end lost 0 bases, the J end lost 2 bases, and 17 bases lay between the germline ends. This CDR3 spans 17 amino acids. Germline assignment: CDR1 SGHAT and CDR2 FQNNGV. The CDR3 nucleotides read TGTGCCAGCAGCTTAGACGCGACTAAGCGGTGGACCTACGAGCAGTACTTC. Translation: CASSLDATKRWTYEQYF. Using reference TRBV11-2 and TRBJ2-7 for the parts outside the CDR3, the full variable domain is EAGVAQSPRYKIIEKRQSVAFWCNPISGHATLYWYQQILGQGPKLLIQFQNNGVVDDSQLPKDRFSAERLKGVDSTLKIQPAKLEDSAVYLCASSLDATKRWTYEQYFGPGTRLTVT.

This rearrangement joins TRBV28 to TRBJ2-5; 9 positions match TRBD2. J lost 1 base, V lost 11 bases, and 5 bases had no gene match. The germline V gene has CDR1 MDHEN and CDR2 SYDVKM. This CDR3 region has 13 residues. The CDR3: CALTSGPQETQYF. DNA of the CDR3: TGTGCCCTTACTAGCGGGCCCCAAGAGACCCAGTACTTC.

V usage is TRBV19 and J usage is TRBJ2-7; the match to TRBD2 covers 10 bases. CDR1 and CDR2 from the germline V gene are LNHDA and SQIVND (reference sequence). The CDR3 contains 14 residues. V gave up 3 bases and J gave up 7 bases; unmatched junction bases: 6. The DNA for the CDR3 is TGTGCCAGTAGTATGGCTAGCGGGAGAGGGGAGCAGTACTTC. Residues: CASSMASGRGEQYF.